The 4 T cell receptor beta chains presented below share a single source sample, sequenced in a study of glioma-infiltrating T cells after dendritic cell vaccination (dated by TCRdb to 2015 to 2016). Library preparation employed the immunoSEQ multiplex PCR assay. Sourced from immuneACCESS, this table was stored by TCRdb with only in-frame sequences that have V and J called. A share of the clones is absent; for the studies checked, an unresolved V gene accounts for under half, and the remainder has no known explanation. This sample has 85,000 to 100,000 clones in its table, and around four fifths of those were observed once. The ten largest account for 2% to 2.5% of the sample. The time point label, as the study defines it: after dendritic cell vaccination, including at tumor progression/relapse. The source material was blood, sampled after dendritic cell vaccination. Source of these receptors: a human donor with glioblastoma.

The table lists this clone with a few counts. The CDR3 sequence: CASSQDQGPGELFF. For the CDR3, the DNA is TGTGCCAGCAGCCAAGATCAGGGTCCCGGGGAGCTGTTTTTT. This sequence joins TRBV4-2 and TRBJ2-2; tentatively, D is TRBD1 (5 bases). The CDR3 covers 14 residues. The V gene's germline CDR1 is LGHNA and CDR2 YNFKEQ. V lost 0 bases to trimming and J lost 6 bases, with 8 bases between them.

CDR3 sequence (DNA): TGTGCCATCAGGGGGTGGCGGGAGACAGCGGATACGCAGTATTTT. Translated: CAIRGWRETADTQYF. V is TRBV10-3 and J is TRBJ2-3; the match to TRBD2 covers 7 bases. This CDR3 has 15 amino acids. Germline lookup yields CDR1 ENHRY and CDR2 SYGVKD. Trimming cost V 6 bases and J 6 bases; bases outside gene matches: 12.

This chain links TRBV5-1 with TRBJ2-1, with D perhaps matching TRBD2 (6 bases). Germline lookup yields CDR1 SGHRS and CDR2 YFSETQ. This CDR3 region has 16 residues. The V end was cut by 0 bases, the J end by 0 bases, with 10 bases between. CDR3 amino acids: CASSLEVAVSYNEQFF. For the CDR3, the DNA is TGCGCCAGCAGCTTGGAGGTAGCGGTCTCCTACAATGAGCAGTTCTTC.

This clone was observed once. This chain joins TRBV4-2 and TRBJ1-3; D is unresolved. V lost 0 bases to trimming and J lost 2 bases, with 8 bases between them. The CDR3 covers 15 residues. Germline CDR1 LGHNA, CDR2 YNFKEQ. The CDR3 DNA reads TGTGCCAGCAGCCAAGAGCCTACAGCTGGAAACACCATATATTTT. Amino acids: CASSQEPTAGNTIYF.